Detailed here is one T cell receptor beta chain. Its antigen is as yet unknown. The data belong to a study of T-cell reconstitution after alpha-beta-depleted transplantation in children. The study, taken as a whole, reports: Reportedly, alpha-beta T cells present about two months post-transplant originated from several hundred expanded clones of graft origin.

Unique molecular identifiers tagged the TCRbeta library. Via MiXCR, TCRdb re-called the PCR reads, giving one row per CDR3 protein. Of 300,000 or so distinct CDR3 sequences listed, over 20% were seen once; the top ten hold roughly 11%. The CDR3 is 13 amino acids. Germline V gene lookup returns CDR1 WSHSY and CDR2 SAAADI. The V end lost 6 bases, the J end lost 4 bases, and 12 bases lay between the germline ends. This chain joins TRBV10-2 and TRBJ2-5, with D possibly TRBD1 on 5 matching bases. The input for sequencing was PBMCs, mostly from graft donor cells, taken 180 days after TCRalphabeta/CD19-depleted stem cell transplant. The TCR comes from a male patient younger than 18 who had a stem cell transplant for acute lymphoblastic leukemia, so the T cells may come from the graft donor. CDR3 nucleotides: TGCGCCAGCAGATGGGGCACCCCAGAGACCCAGTACTTC. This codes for CASRWGTPETQYF.